This T cell receptor (beta chain) was sequenced during a study of vaccination and CD4 T cells after COVID-19. As for the study in general: Some 10 convalescent patients had mild and one had severe PCR-confirmed SARS-CoV-2 disease. Notes on the study in general: SARS-CoV-2-reactive clonotype medians increased from approximately 21 to 40, not significantly.

The treatment here: roughly ten-day PBMC culture with coronavirus spike peptide pools or control peptides (ViraFEST assay). V was trimmed by 0 bases and J by 1 base, leaving 12 bases between them. The CDR3 totals 15 residues. Germline lookup yields CDR1 DFQATT and CDR2 SNEGSKA (reference sequence). A note on this clonotype: Its antigen remains unknown.

Sequencing of cultured CD4+ T cell DNA used the Oncomine TCR Beta short-read assay. TCRdb re-derived calls from the PCR reads in MiXCR, one entry per CDR3 protein. There are under 25,000 distinct CDR3 sequences in the sample; more than 20% occur only once, and roughly 8% lies in the top ten. The clonotype comes from a human donor with COVID-19. The gene calls are TRBV20-1 and TRBJ1-1; perhaps TRBD1 as D (5 bases). The sequenced material came from cultured CD4+ T cells from blood. The CDR3 sequence: CSARDLRQRNTEAFF. The DNA of the CDR3 is TGCAGTGCTAGAGATCTGAGACAGAGGAACACTGAAGCTTTCTTT.